The T cell receptor (beta chain) described here comes from a study of T cells in Graves' hyperthyroidism and ophthalmopathy. Regarding the study as a whole: By a 13 V-J model, ophthalmopathy was set apart from stable hyperthyroidism.

This CDR3 spans 15 amino acids. J lost 5 bases, V lost 6 bases, and 13 bases had no gene match. Germline assignment: CDR1 SGHTA and CDR2 FQGNSA. A word on this clonotype: Antigen unknown.

Patients aged 18 to 65 had newly diagnosed hyperthyroidism of under 2 months' duration. TCR beta CDR3 region amplification was performed from RNA transcripts. HTBI primers were used for first-round RT-PCR of the TCR CDR3. TCRdb re-called the multiplex PCR reads with MiXCR, one entry per CDR3 protein. The top ten clones hold roughly 30% of a sample with about 760,000 distinct CDR3 sequences, 30% to 40% of them seen once. This TCR came from a woman aged 40 to 50 with Graves' hyperthyroidism. Sequencing was carried out using blood. This rearrangement joins TRBV7-2 to TRBJ2-7, with TRBD1 matching 7 bases. The CDR3 is CASRPLRQGLDEQYF. DNA for the CDR3: TGTGCCAGCAGACCCCTTCGACAGGGTCTCGACGAGCAGTACTTC.